This T cell receptor (beta chain) is from a study of CD8 T cells in ankylosing spondylitis. TCRdb itself ran the 5' RACE reads through MiXCR, one entry per CDR3 protein. The profile covers roughly 230,000 distinct CDR3 sequences, with more than 15% appearing a single time and approximately 33% taken by the ten largest. V lost 1 base, J lost 0 bases, and 7 bases lay in between. Germline assignment: CDR1 LGHNA and CDR2 YSLEER. CDR3 length: 15 residues. The sequenced sample consisted of blood, either unsorted or a sorted T cell fraction (not recorded which). The chain carries TRBV4-3 and TRBJ2-1; D gene ambiguous. The receptor's source is a male donor with ankylosing spondylitis or in good health (not recorded which). The CDR3 region has the DNA TGCGCCAGCAGCCAAGGCAGGTCCTCCTACAATGAGCAGTTCTTC. Its translation: CASSQGRSSYNEQFF.